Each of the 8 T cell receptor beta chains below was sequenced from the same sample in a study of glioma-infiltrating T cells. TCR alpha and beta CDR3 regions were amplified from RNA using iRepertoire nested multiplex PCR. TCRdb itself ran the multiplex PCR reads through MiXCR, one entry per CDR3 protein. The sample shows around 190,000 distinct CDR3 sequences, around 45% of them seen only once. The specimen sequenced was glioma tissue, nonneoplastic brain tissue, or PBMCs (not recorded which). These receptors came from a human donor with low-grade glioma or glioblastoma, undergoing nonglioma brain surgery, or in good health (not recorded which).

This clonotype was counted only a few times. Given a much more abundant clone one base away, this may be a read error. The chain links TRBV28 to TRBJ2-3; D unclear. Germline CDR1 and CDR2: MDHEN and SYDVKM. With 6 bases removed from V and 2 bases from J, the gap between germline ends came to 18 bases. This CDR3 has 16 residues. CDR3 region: CASSSPRSSVTDTQYF. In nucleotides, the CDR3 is TGTGCCAGCAGCTCACCCCGGAGTTCCGTCACAGATACGCAGTATTTT.

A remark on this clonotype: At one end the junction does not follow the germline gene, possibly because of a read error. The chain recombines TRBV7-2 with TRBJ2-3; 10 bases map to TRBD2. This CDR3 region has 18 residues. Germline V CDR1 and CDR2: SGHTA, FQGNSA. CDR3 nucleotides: TGTGCCAGCAGCTTAAATTCGGGACTAGCGAGAACCACATATACGCAGTATTTT. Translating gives CASSLNSGLARTTYTQYF.

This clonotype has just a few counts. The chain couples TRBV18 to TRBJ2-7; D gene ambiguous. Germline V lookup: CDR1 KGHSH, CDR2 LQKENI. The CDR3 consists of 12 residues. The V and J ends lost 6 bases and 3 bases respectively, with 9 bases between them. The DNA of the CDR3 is TGTGCCAGCTCCCCGTCCTACTACGAGCAGTACTTC. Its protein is CASSPSYYEQYF. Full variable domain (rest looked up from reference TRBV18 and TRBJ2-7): NAGVMQNPRHLVRRRGQEARLRCSPMKGHSHVYWYRQLPEEGLKFMVYLQKENIIDESGMPKERFSAEFPKEGPSILRIQQVVRGDSAAYFCASSPSYYEQYFGPGTRLTVT.

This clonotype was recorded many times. The CDR3 loop is CASSFRRLELLSSYEQYF. CDR3 coding DNA: TGTGCCAGCAGTTTTCGGCGGCTTGAGCTGCTCTCCTCCTACGAGCAGTACTTC. J is TRBJ2-7 and V is TRBV28, with D uncertain. The V end was cut by 3 bases, the J end by 0 bases, with 21 bases between. The CDR3 contains 18 residues. Germline CDR1 reads MDHEN; CDR2 reads SYDVKM.

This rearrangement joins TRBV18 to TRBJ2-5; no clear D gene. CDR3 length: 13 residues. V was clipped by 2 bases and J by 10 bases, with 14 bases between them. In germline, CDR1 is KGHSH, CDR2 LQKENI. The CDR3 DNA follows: TGTGCCAGCTCACCAGAGCTGCAAGAGGACCAGTACTTC. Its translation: CASSPELQEDQYF.

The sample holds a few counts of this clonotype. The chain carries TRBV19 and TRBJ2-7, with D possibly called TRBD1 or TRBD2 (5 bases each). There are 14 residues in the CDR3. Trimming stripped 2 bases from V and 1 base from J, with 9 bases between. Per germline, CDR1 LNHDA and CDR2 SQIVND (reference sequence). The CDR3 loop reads CASSIRGRSYEQYF. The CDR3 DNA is TGTGCCAGTAGTATAAGGGGACGATCCTACGAGCAGTACTTC. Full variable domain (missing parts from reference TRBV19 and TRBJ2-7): DGGITQSPKYLFRKEGQNVTLSCEQNLNHDAMYWYRQDPGQGLRLIYYSQIVNDFQKGDIAEGYSVSREKKESFPLTVTSAQKNPTAFYLCASSIRGRSYEQYFGPGTRLTVT.

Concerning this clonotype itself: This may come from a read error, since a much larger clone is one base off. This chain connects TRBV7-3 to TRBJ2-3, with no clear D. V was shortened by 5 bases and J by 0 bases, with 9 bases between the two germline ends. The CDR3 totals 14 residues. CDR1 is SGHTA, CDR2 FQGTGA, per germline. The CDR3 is CASSDSWSTDTQYF. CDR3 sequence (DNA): TGTGCCAGCAGCGACTCGTGGAGCACAGATACGCAGTATTTT.

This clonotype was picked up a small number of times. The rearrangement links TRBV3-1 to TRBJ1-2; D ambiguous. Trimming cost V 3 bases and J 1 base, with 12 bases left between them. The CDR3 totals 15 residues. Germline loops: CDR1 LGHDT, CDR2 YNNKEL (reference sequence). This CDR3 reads CASSHEGLSNYGYTF. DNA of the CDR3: TGTGCCAGCAGCCATGAGGGTTTAAGTAACTATGGCTACACCTTC.